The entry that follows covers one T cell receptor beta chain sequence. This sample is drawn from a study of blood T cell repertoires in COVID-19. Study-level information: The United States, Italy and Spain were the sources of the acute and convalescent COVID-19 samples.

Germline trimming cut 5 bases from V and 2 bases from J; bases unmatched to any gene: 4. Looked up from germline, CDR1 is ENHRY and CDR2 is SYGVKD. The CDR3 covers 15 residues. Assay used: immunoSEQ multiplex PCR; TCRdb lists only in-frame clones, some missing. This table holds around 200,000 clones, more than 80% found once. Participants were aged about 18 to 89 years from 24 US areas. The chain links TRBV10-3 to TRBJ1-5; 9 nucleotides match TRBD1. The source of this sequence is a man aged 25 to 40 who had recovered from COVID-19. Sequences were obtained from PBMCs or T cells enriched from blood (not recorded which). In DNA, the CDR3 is TGTGCCATCAGTACGGACAGGGGAGGCAATCAGCCCCAGCATTTT. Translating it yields CAISTDRGGNQPQHF.